Following are 4 T cell receptor beta chains from one sample sequenced in a study of blood T cell repertoires in COVID-19. The repertoire was sequenced with immunoSEQ multiplex PCR; TCRdb's copy has only in-frame clones and lacks some. The sample contains about 150,000 clones, around four fifths of which appear only once. Specimen: PBMCs or T cells enriched from blood (not recorded which). The receptors here all came from a woman aged 40 to 50 who had recovered from COVID-19.

This chain connects TRBV7-6 to TRBJ1-1, with D perhaps matching TRBD1 (6 bases). The CDR3 totals 15 residues. V lost 1 base and J lost 1, with 10 bases in between. From germline, CDR1 is SGHVS and CDR2 FNYEAQ. The CDR3 nucleotides read TGTGCCAGCAGCTTAGGAGTCAGGGGGAACACTGAAGCTTTCTTT. Translated: CASSLGVRGNTEAFF.

V usage is TRBV2 and J usage is TRBJ1-1, with D unclear. The CDR3 totals 14 residues. V shed 1 base and J shed 6 bases, with 12 bases lying between them. CDR1 is SNHLY, CDR2 FYNNEI, per germline. This CDR3 is CASSEGESNAEAFF. In DNA form, the CDR3 reads TGTGCCAGCAGTGAAGGGGAGTCAAACGCTGAAGCTTTCTTT.

This clone was found many times. The V call is TRBV29-1, the J call TRBJ1-2; the match to TRBD1 covers 8 bases. This CDR3 region has 12 residues. Germline assignment: CDR1 SQVTM and CDR2 ANQGSEA. The V gene end was trimmed by 7 bases and the J gene end by 2 bases; junction bases not matched to a gene: 3. The CDR3 spells CSASGGNYGYTF. In nucleotides, the CDR3 is TGCAGCGCATCAGGGGGCAACTATGGCTACACCTTC.

CDR3 bases: TGTGCCAGCAGTTACACGGGAGCGGGGACCCAATACGAGCAGTACTTC. Amino acid sequence: CASSYTGAGTQYEQYF. The V gene is TRBV6-5, the J gene TRBJ2-7, with 7 bases lining up with TRBD2. The CDR3 length is 16 residues. Losses at the gene ends were 2 bases for V and 4 bases for J; bases not matched to a gene: 11. The germline gives CDR1 MNHEY, CDR2 SVGAGI.